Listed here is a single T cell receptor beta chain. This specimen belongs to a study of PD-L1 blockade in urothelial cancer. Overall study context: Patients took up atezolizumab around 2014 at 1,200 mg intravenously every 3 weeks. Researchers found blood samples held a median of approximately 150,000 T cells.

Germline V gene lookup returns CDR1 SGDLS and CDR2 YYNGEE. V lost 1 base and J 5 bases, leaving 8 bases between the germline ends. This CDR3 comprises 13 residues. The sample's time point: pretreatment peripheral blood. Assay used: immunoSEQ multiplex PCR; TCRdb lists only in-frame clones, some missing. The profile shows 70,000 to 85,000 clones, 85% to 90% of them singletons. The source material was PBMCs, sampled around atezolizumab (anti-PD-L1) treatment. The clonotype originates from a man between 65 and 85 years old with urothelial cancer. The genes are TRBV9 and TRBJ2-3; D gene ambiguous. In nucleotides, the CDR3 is TGTGCCAGCAGCGTATCTACCGGAGATACGCAGTATTTT. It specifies CASSVSTGDTQYF.